This TCR beta chain derives from a study of OX40 agonist ivuxolimab in advanced cancers. The table came from immunoSEQ multiplex PCR; TCRdb's copy has only in-frame clones and leaves some out. Here the sample spans about 77,000 clones, over 75% being singletons. V was shortened by 1 base and J by 5 bases, with 15 bases between the two germline ends. The CDR3 extends over 15 amino acids. CDR1 and CDR2 from the germline V gene are SGHNT and YYREEE (reference sequence). This clone was counted once. The source of this sequence is an adult with an advanced solid tumor such as melanoma, head and neck, liver or kidney cancer. The sequencing used CD4+ or CD8+ T cells sorted from blood, collected in a trial of the OX40 agonist ivuxolimab. J is TRBJ2-5 and V is TRBV5-4; maybe TRBD1 (5 bases). CDR3 sequence reads: CASSLSQVAGETQYF. The DNA of the CDR3 is TGTGCCAGCAGCTTGAGTCAAGTAGCAGGGGAGACCCAGTACTTC.